Following are 24 T cell receptor beta chains from one sample sequenced in a study of blood T cell repertoires in COVID-19. Sequencing used immunoSEQ multiplex PCR; TCRdb keeps in-frame clones, though not all of them. The profile shows about 430,000 clones, roughly 90% of them singletons. Sequencing was done on a sample of PBMCs or T cells enriched from blood (not recorded which). These receptors were taken from a woman aged 30 to 39 with acute COVID-19.

The CDR3 DNA reads as TGCAGCGTTCAAACTGGGAGTACCATATATTTT. This translates into CSVQTGSTIYF. This chain joins TRBV29-1 and TRBJ1-3; D not resolved. The germline gives CDR1 SQVTM, CDR2 ANQGSEA. The CDR3 totals 11 residues. The ends were cut back, 5 bases at V and 10 bases at J, with 12 bases in the middle.

The rearrangement uses TRBV7-9 and TRBJ2-1, with 12 bases that match TRBD2. V gave up 4 bases and J gave up 0 bases; unmatched junction bases: 7. The CDR3 extends over 18 amino acids. Germline V gene lookup returns CDR1 SEHNR and CDR2 FQNEAQ (reference sequence). The CDR3 here is CASSSPASGGASYNEQFF. The DNA of the CDR3 is TGTGCCAGCAGCTCCCCAGCTAGCGGGGGGGCCTCCTACAATGAGCAGTTCTTC.

The rearrangement uses TRBV3-1 (or the pseudogene TRBV3-2) and TRBJ1-6; D possibly corresponds to TRBD1 (5 bases). Germline assignment: CDR1 LGHDT and CDR2 YNNKEL (reference sequence). This CDR3 is built from 15 residues. V gave up 3 bases and J gave up 6 bases, with 12 bases separating them. CDR3 in DNA: TGTGCCAGCAGCCAGGTTAGGGGAGGTAATTCACCCCTCCACTTT. It specifies CASSQVRGGNSPLHF.

The J gene is TRBJ2-3, the V gene TRBV9, with 7 bases lining up with TRBD1. This CDR3 has 15 amino acids. The V segment lost 2 bases and the J segment 2 bases; nucleotides outside the gene matches: 5. Germline V gene lookup returns CDR1 SGDLS and CDR2 YYNGEE. The CDR3 DNA follows: TGTGCCAGCAGCGTTGGGACAGCCCACACAGATACGCAGTATTTT. It encodes CASSVGTAHTDTQYF. The full variable domain, with the rest looked up from reference TRBV9 and TRBJ2-3, is DSGVTQTPKHLITATGQRVTLRCSPRSGDLSVYWYQQSLDQGLQFLIQYYNGEERAKGNILERFSAQQFPDLHSELNLSSLELGDSALYFCASSVGTAHTDTQYFGPGTRLTVL.

The chain links TRBV30 to TRBJ1-1, with a possible D match to TRBD1 (5 bases). Trimming cost V 2 bases and J 5 bases, with 12 bases left between them. This CDR3 has 13 residues. Germline V gene sequence: CDR1 GTSNPN, CDR2 SVGIG (reference sequence). CDR3 region: CAWSFRVGTEAFF. Here the CDR3 DNA reads TGTGCCTGGAGTTTCAGGGTCGGGACTGAAGCTTTCTTT. The full variable domain, its missing parts supplied by reference TRBV30 and TRBJ1-1, is SQTIHQWPATLVQPVGSPLSLECTVEGTSNPNLYWYRQAAGRGLQLLFYSVGIGQISSEVPQNLSASRPQDRQFILSSKKLLLSDSGFYLCAWSFRVGTEAFFGQGTRLTVV.

The rearrangement joins TRBV14 to TRBJ2-3; TRBD2 matches at 7 bases. The CDR3 totals 16 residues. J was trimmed by 3 bases and V by 2 bases; bases with no gene match: 8. Germline V gives CDR1 SGHDN, CDR2 FVKESK. CDR3 coding DNA: TGTGCCAGCAGCCAACCTGCAGGGAGGGTTACAGATACGCAGTATTTT. The encoded protein is CASSQPAGRVTDTQYF.

The chain carries TRBV5-1 and TRBJ1-4; 7 bases match TRBD1. With 0 bases clipped from V and 4 bases from J, the junction kept 9 bases outside the gene matches. This CDR3 is built from 17 residues. Germline CDR1 reads SGHRS; CDR2 reads YFSETQ. The CDR3 region is CASSLGGSGQYNEKLFF. The CDR3 region has the DNA TGCGCCAGCAGCTTGGGGGGTTCGGGACAGTATAATGAAAAACTGTTTTTT. Supplemented by reference TRBV5-1 and TRBJ1-4, the full variable domain reads KAGVTQTPRYLIKTRGQQVTLSCSPISGHRSVSWYQQTPGQGLQFLFEYFSETQRNKGNFPGRFSGRQFSNSRSEMNVSTLELGDSALYLCASSLGGSGQYNEKLFFGSGTQLSVL.

The genes are TRBV24-1 and TRBJ1-5, with 9 nucleotides matching TRBD1. V lost 2 bases, J lost 5 bases, and 9 bases stayed unmatched. Germline values: CDR1 KGHDR, CDR2 SFDVKD. The CDR3 is made up of 17 amino acids. CDR3 DNA sequence: TGTGCCACCAGTGATTCCGGACAGGGGATGTTCGATCAGCCCCAGCATTTT. Translated: CATSDSGQGMFDQPQHF.

V usage is TRBV7-3 and J usage is TRBJ1-2; 7 bases fit TRBD1. With V trimmed by 5 bases and J by 6 bases, 9 bases remained unmatched. This CDR3 is 14 amino acids long. Germline loops: CDR1 SGHTA, CDR2 FQGTGA. DNA for the CDR3: TGTGCCAGCAGCATATCGGGACAGCTAGATGGCTACACCTTC. This gives the protein CASSISGQLDGYTF.

This rearrangement joins TRBV4-2 to TRBJ1-1, with D uncertain. The germline CDR1 and CDR2 sequences are LGHNA and YNFKEQ. The CDR3 loop spans 14 amino acids. V was clipped by 4 bases and J by 1 base, with 10 bases between them. The CDR3 DNA sequence: TGTGCCAGCAGCCCAAAACAGACGAACACTGAAGCTTTCTTT. Protein: CASSPKQTNTEAFF.

The V call is TRBV27, the J call TRBJ1-1; 8 bases map to TRBD1. After removal of 0 bases from V and 6 bases from J, the junction contained 0 bases not matched to a gene. Per germline, CDR1 MNHEY and CDR2 SMNVEV (reference sequence). The CDR3 contains 13 residues. Written as DNA, the CDR3 is TGTGCCAGCAGTTTATCCAGGGGGCCTGAAGCTTTCTTT. Protein sequence: CASSLSRGPEAFF.

The chain is built from TRBV5-1 and TRBJ2-1; no clear D. Trimming removed 5 bases from V and 6 bases from J, with 15 bases in between. The CDR3 has 14 amino acids. Germline CDR1 is SGHRS and CDR2 is YFSETQ. The CDR3 DNA reads TGCGCCAGCAGTCCAGGTATATTCTCCAATGAGCAGTTCTTC. This gives the protein CASSPGIFSNEQFF.

The chain carries TRBV18 and TRBJ2-1; 12 bases match TRBD2. Germline-derived CDR1 and CDR2 are KGHSH and LQKENI. V trimming: 6 bases; J trimming: 5 bases; junction bases outside the gene matches: 11. The CDR3 spans 17 residues. This CDR3 is CASSPPKTSGGNNEQFF. The CDR3 nucleotides are TGTGCCAGCTCCCCTCCCAAGACTAGCGGGGGTAACAATGAGCAGTTCTTC. The full variable domain, rest sourced from reference TRBV18 and TRBJ2-1, is NAGVMQNPRHLVRRRGQEARLRCSPMKGHSHVYWYRQLPEEGLKFMVYLQKENIIDESGMPKERFSAEFPKEGPSILRIQQVVRGDSAAYFCASSPPKTSGGNNEQFFGPGTRLTVL.

The chain recombines TRBV5-6 with TRBJ1-1, with D possibly matching TRBD1 (5 bases). CDR1 and CDR2 (germline): SGHDT, YYEEEE. This CDR3 has 13 amino acids. Trimming took off 0 bases at V and 5 bases at J, with 8 bases between the two ends. CDR3 nucleotide sequence: TGTGCCAGCAGCTTGGTAGGGGTTACTGAAGCTTTCTTT. Translated, it gives CASSLVGVTEAFF.

The rearrangement uses TRBV29-1 and TRBJ1-4; tentative D call: TRBD1 (6 bases). V was cut by 3 bases and J by 8 bases, with 13 bases left in between. Germline V CDR1 and CDR2: SQVTM, ANQGSEA. The CDR3 sequence is 13 residues long. The CDR3 loop reads CSVEVAGEEKLFF. The DNA for the CDR3 is TGCAGCGTTGAGGTGGCAGGGGAGGAAAAACTGTTTTTT.

This chain connects TRBV10-3 to TRBJ2-3, with 9 positions matching TRBD2. Losses at the gene ends were 5 bases for V and 6 bases for J; bases not matched to a gene: 15. This CDR3 spans 17 amino acids. From germline, CDR1 is ENHRY and CDR2 SYGVKD. The CDR3 sequence: CAISNSGGEGLRDTQYF. Written as DNA, the CDR3 is TGTGCCATCAGTAATAGCGGGGGTGAAGGACTCAGGGATACGCAGTATTTT.

The chain is built from TRBV19 and TRBJ1-2; no clear D. This CDR3 has 14 amino acids. Trimming pared 8 bases from V and 4 bases from J, leaving 17 bases between. Per the germline V gene, CDR1 is LNHDA and CDR2 is SQIVND (reference sequence). CDR3 coding DNA: TGTGCCAGTTCCCCCGAGGGCAGATTCTATGGCTACACCTTC. Encoded protein: CASSPEGRFYGYTF.

The CDR3 bases are TGTGCCACCCGGACAGCGAACACCGGGGAGCTGTTTTTT. Residues: CATRTANTGELFF. The chain joins TRBV6-5 to TRBJ2-2; perhaps TRBD1 as D (6 bases). The CDR3 spans 13 residues. The germline V and J ends were trimmed by 10 bases and 0 bases, with 9 bases remaining between them. Germline V CDR1 and CDR2: MNHEY, SVGAGI.

V is TRBV2 and J is TRBJ2-2, with D hard to call. The germline V gene has CDR1 SNHLY and CDR2 FYNNEI. The CDR3 length is 13 residues. V lost 6 bases, J lost 5 bases, and 10 bases lay in between. CDR3 amino acids: CASSVSRTGELFF. CDR3 DNA sequence: TGTGCCAGCAGCGTTAGTCGGACCGGGGAGCTGTTTTTT.

This sequence joins TRBV5-1 and TRBJ2-5; D perhaps matches TRBD1 (5 bases). Germline V gene data show CDR1 as SGHRS and CDR2 as YFSETQ. The CDR3 length is 15 residues. Trimming took off 3 bases at V and 4 bases at J, with 16 bases between the two ends. The CDR3 coding sequence is TGCGCCAGCAGCTCCCTAGGGGTCACGCGAGAGACCCAGTACTTC. Its translation is CASSSLGVTRETQYF.

The chain combines TRBV9 with TRBJ2-1; D not resolved. The germline gives CDR1 SGDLS, CDR2 YYNGEE. The CDR3 extends over 14 amino acids. Trimming stripped 0 bases from V and 6 bases from J, with 10 bases between. CDR3 sequence: CASSVGSGGNEQFF. The CDR3 coding sequence is TGTGCCAGCAGCGTAGGTTCTGGCGGCAATGAGCAGTTCTTC.

The table lists this clone with a few counts. The V gene is TRBV5-5, the J gene TRBJ1-1; 10 positions agree with TRBD1. CDR3 length equals 15 residues. With 3 bases clipped from V and 1 base from J, the junction kept 3 bases outside the gene matches. CDR1 and CDR2 from the germline V gene are SGHKS and YYEKEE (reference sequence). The DNA for the CDR3 is TGTGCCAGCAGCTCACGGGACAGGGGGAACACTGAAGCTTTCTTT. As protein: CASSSRDRGNTEAFF.

This rearrangement joins TRBV5-1 to TRBJ2-5; 8 bases align to TRBD1. CDR1 and CDR2 (germline): SGHRS, YFSETQ. The V gene end was trimmed by 4 bases and the J gene end by 4 bases; junction bases not matched to a gene: 12. This CDR3 has 16 amino acids. The CDR3 DNA reads as TGCGCCAGCAGCGCCCAAGGACAGGGTGGCGGAGAGACCCAGTACTTC. Its translation: CASSAQGQGGGETQYF.

V and J are TRBV4-1 and TRBJ2-3, with D perhaps matching TRBD1 (5 bases). This CDR3 region has 14 residues. V dropped 1 base and J dropped 11 bases, with 16 bases sitting between them. Germline V gives CDR1 MGHRA, CDR2 YSYEKL. The CDR3 is CASSQAGLKEGQYF. The CDR3 DNA reads TGCGCCAGCAGCCAAGCAGGGCTCAAAGAAGGGCAGTATTTT.